The rows below give T cell receptor beta chains drawn from one sample of a study of blood T cell repertoires in COVID-19. The data were produced by immunoSEQ multiplex PCR, yet TCRdb's version contains in-frame clones alone and is incomplete. Of under 350,000 clones in the sample, roughly nine tenths are singletons; the top ten hold 2% to 3%. Sequencing input: PBMCs or T cells enriched from blood (not recorded which). Every receptor here comes from a man in his sixties who had recovered from COVID-19. Each CDR3 is given with its conserved first and last residue. D genes are given only for firm matches. The size of a clone is reported for some rows only, either as once, few or many, or as a class for expanded clones.

d_gene: NA
len: 12
abundance: NA
j_gene: TRBJ2-1
v_gene: TRBV11-3
CDR3aa: CASSPGGYEQFF
CDR3nt: TGTGCCAGCAGCCCAGGTGGGTATGAGCAGTTCTTC

d_gene: NA
len: 16
abundance: NA
j_gene: TRBJ1-1
v_gene: TRBV28
CDR3aa: CASSLPETRGNTEAFF
CDR3nt: TGTGCCAGCAGTTTACCCGAGACGAGAGGAAACACTGAAGCTTTCTTT

d_gene: TRBD2
len: 16
abundance: NA
j_gene: TRBJ2-5
v_gene: TRBV9
CDR3aa: CASSVASGRYQETQYF
CDR3nt: TGTGCCAGCAGCGTAGCTAGCGGGAGGTACCAAGAGACCCAGTACTTC

d_gene: TRBD2
len: 16
abundance: NA
j_gene: TRBJ2-1
v_gene: TRBV7-9
CDR3aa: CASSLGASGRSSEQFF
CDR3nt: TGTGCCAGCAGCTTAGGCGCCAGCGGGAGATCCAGTGAGCAGTTCTTC

d_gene: NA
len: 14
abundance: NA
j_gene: TRBJ1-6
v_gene: TRBV18
CDR3aa: CASSPRDAGSPLHF
CDR3nt: TGTGCCAGCTCACCGCGGGACGCGGGTTCACCCCTCCACTTT

d_gene: NA
len: 13
abundance: many
j_gene: TRBJ1-4
v_gene: TRBV19
CDR3aa: CASSRGPNEKLFF
CDR3nt: TGTGCCAGTAGTAGGGGGCCTAATGAAAAACTGTTTTTT

d_gene: NA
len: 16
abundance: NA
j_gene: TRBJ2-3
v_gene: TRBV11-1
CDR3aa: CASSHQTATIPHTQYF
CDR3nt: TGTGCCAGCAGCCATCAGACAGCAACAATCCCCCATACGCAGTATTTT

d_gene: TRBD2
len: 16
abundance: NA
j_gene: TRBJ2-3
v_gene: TRBV7-7
CDR3aa: CASSRTSGRGTDTQYF
CDR3nt: TGTGCTAGCAGCCGAACTAGCGGGAGGGGCACAGATACGCAGTATTTT

d_gene: NA
len: 14
abundance: NA
j_gene: TRBJ1-1
v_gene: TRBV10-3
CDR3aa: CAISEGALNTEAFF
CDR3nt: TGTGCCATCAGTGAGGGGGCGTTGAACACTGAAGCTTTCTTT

d_gene: TRBD1
len: 16
abundance: NA
j_gene: TRBJ1-4
v_gene: TRBV28
CDR3aa: CASSGQGARWDEKLFF
CDR3nt: TGTGCCAGCAGTGGACAGGGGGCGAGGTGGGATGAAAAACTGTTTTTT

d_gene: NA
len: 20
abundance: NA
j_gene: TRBJ2-1
v_gene: TRBV21-1
CDR3aa: CASSKAATSGGRASYNEQFF
CDR3nt: TGTGCCAGCAGCAAAGCCGCGACGAGCGGGGGGCGGGCCTCCTACAATGAGCAGTTCTTC

d_gene: TRBD1
len: 14
abundance: NA
j_gene: TRBJ1-3
v_gene: TRBV3-1/TRBV3-2
CDR3aa: CASSARGFGNTIYF
CDR3nt: TGTGCCAGCAGCGCCAGGGGGTTCGGAAACACCATATATTTT

d_gene: NA
len: 13
abundance: NA
j_gene: TRBJ1-2
v_gene: TRBV5-1
CDR3aa: CASSLDIHYGYTF
CDR3nt: TGCGCCAGCAGCCTGGACATCCACTATGGCTACACCTTC

d_gene: TRBD1
len: 15
abundance: NA
j_gene: TRBJ1-5
v_gene: TRBV30
CDR3aa: CAWTGGQGMGQPQHF
CDR3nt: TGTGCCTGGACGGGCGGACAGGGGATGGGGCAGCCCCAGCATTTT